This T cell receptor (beta chain) derives from a study of T cells in Graves' hyperthyroidism and ophthalmopathy (dated by TCRdb to 2018 to 2020). About the full investigation: Peripheral blood samples were taken at the time of initial diagnosis, prior to any treatment. To identify distinguishing TCR V-J signatures, a discovery cohort of 90 to 100 patients was used, comprising approximately 40 with Graves' ophthalmopathy and around 60 with stable Graves' hyperthyroidism. Thyroid tissue and blood T-cell repertoires from six or seven Graves' hyperthyroidism patients were also compared in the study. For training and testing, the roughly 97 patients in the discovery cohort were randomly divided in a 7:3 ratio. After blood sampling, hyperthyroidism patients were treated with methimazole at a starting dose of 30 mg daily, and ophthalmopathy patients were treated with high-dose intravenous methylprednisolone. Whether ophthalmopathy could be predicted prospectively was tested in an independent validation cohort made up of roughly 20 hyperthyroidism patients plus 17 patients who later progressed to ophthalmopathy. TCR Vbeta CDR3 sequencing of approximately 140 peripheral blood samples (around 45 ophthalmopathy, over 70 hyperthyroidism and around 17 progressor patients) is reported in the paper.

Amplification of TCR beta CDR3 regions was carried out from RNA transcripts. For the first round of RT-PCR on the TCR CDR3, the HTBI primer set was used together with the Qiagen OneStep RT-PCR kit. The libraries were constructed in a second round of multiplex PCR and then size-selected and purified. Sequencing of the libraries was done on an Illumina HiSeq2000 using paired-end 100 bp reads. Under the source paper's analysis protocol: SOAPnuke was used to process the raw data, with reads discarded if the reads contained adapters or uncalled bases, had a mean Phred below 15, or lacked an exact constant-primer or identifier match. High-quality paired reads were merged using COPE v1.2.5, and each unique nucleotide sequence was defined as a clonotype. MiTCR v1.1 was used to align the clonotypes against IMGT TRBV, TRBD and TRBJ reference segments. Analysis was restricted to V-J combinations with a frequency above 0.0001, which covered 99% to 99.2% of repertoires. The TCS score was defined as the ratio of F50 (clonal expansion) to E x V (chaos), calculated using BLOSUM62-based TCRdist between CDR3 peptides within each V-J. Welch's t-statistics and random forest reduced roughly 540 V-J features to roughly 13, which were used in a naive Bayes classifier (R e1071). The raw public reads went through TCRdb reprocessing: fastp at Q25, MiXCR clone calling, in-frame beta chains kept. Identical CDR3 proteins give one entry, which carries the most common genes and DNA. TCRdb assigned the V and J calls; the authors' analysis was not used. Present in this sample are around 340,000 distinct CDR3 sequences, about 15% of which were seen just once. Of the sample, 20% to 25% falls within the top ten clones.

Spanning cysteine to phenylalanine, the CDR3 consists of 13 amino acids. Only the CDR3 portion is preserved as DNA: 39 bases, with reading frame beginning at the first base. Trimming costs V 0 bases and J 4 bases, and their ends lie 6 bases apart. CDR1 and CDR2, looked up from the germline V gene, are ENHRY and SYGVKD. Points the paper makes about the study in general: In validation, the model predicted progression to ophthalmopathy with approximately 71% sensitivity and around 72% specificity, a median of around six months before onset. Most expanded thyroid clonotypes (frequency above 0.001) were also detected in blood, suggesting blood repertoires may reflect thyroid immune responses. In cross-validation, a model built on a 13 V-J signature told ophthalmopathy apart from stable hyperthyroidism with roughly 87% sensitivity and about 81% specificity, and in testing the same model reached 80%/75%. No statistical method was used to set the sample size in advance, and investigators knew the group allocation.

Graves' hyperthyroidism was defined as stable when no progression to ophthalmopathy occurred over 18 months of follow-up. Hyperthyroidism patients were aged 18 to 65 years and newly diagnosed, with disease duration of less than 2 months. Exclusion was applied to patients with uncontrolled infections, other autoimmune diseases, pregnancy or lactation. Diagnoses were based on clinical symptoms, serum thyroxine and TRAb, thyroid ultrasound and orbital computed tomography. PBMCs were isolated from about 10 ml of fresh peripheral blood by Ficoll-Paque density gradient centrifugation. Total RNA was extracted using Trizol reagent, and RNA quality was assessed on an Agilent 2100 Bioanalyzer. As to this clonotype: Its cognate antigen has yet to be identified. No base-level quality is on record; no much larger clone is a single base apart.

This sequence was found in a woman between 25 and 40 years old with Graves' hyperthyroidism. Sequencing used blood. The sequence is built from TRBV10-3 and TRBJ1-2; no D segment can be confidently identified. The DNA reads TGTGCCATCAGTGAGTCTACAGTCTATGGCTACACCTTC. Translation gives CAISESTVYGYTF.